The 5 T cell receptor beta chains reported below all come from one sample, sequenced in a study of early T cells in non-severe SARS-CoV-2 infection. TCRdb reprocessed the 5' RACE reads via MiXCR and lists one record per CDR3 protein. The sample has about 61,000 distinct CDR3 sequences; more than 10% are singletons. The sample here was whole blood, taken at baseline. All receptors derive from an adult who was a healthcare worker with PCR-confirmed SARS-CoV-2 infection or an uninfected control (not recorded which). The donor label of this sample is uncertain.

This clonotype has a handful of counts. The chain recombines TRBV7-3 with TRBJ1-6, with a weak D call TRBD1 (5 bases). V lost 4 bases to trimming and J lost 7 bases, with 11 bases between them. Germline V gene data show CDR1 as SGHTA and CDR2 as FQGTGA. The CDR3 has 14 amino acids. The CDR3 reads CASSSGTRNSPLHF. The CDR3, as DNA: TGTGCCAGCAGCTCCGGGACGCGGAATTCACCCCTCCACTTT.

The chain has TRBV20-1 and TRBJ2-1; TRBD2 matches 12 bases. J was trimmed by 6 bases and V by 5 bases; bases with no gene match: 8. The germline V gene encodes CDR1 DFQATT and CDR2 SNEGSKA (reference sequence). CDR3 length: 15 amino acids. CDR3 protein: CSAPKLGLAGNEQFF. CDR3 DNA: TGCAGTGCTCCTAAGCTGGGACTAGCGGGCAATGAGCAGTTCTTC.

The rearrangement links TRBV20-1 to TRBJ2-2, with no clear D. Germline lookup yields CDR1 DFQATT and CDR2 SNEGSKA (reference sequence). The germline V and J ends were trimmed by 3 bases and 1 base, with 9 bases remaining between them. This CDR3 has 14 residues. DNA of the CDR3: TGCAGTGCTAGGATGAGTGGGAACACCGGGGAGCTGTTTTTT. Translation: CSARMSGNTGELFF.

This clonotype was detected many times. This chain links TRBV12-3 or TRBV12-4 with TRBJ2-2; 8 bases line up with TRBD2. V was pared by 6 bases and J by 5 bases, with 8 bases of the junction left unmatched. The CDR3 runs to 15 residues. Here the CDR3 reads CASRPSGGGTGELFF. As DNA, the CDR3 is TGTGCCAGCAGACCCAGCGGGGGAGGAACCGGGGAGCTGTTTTTT.

The rearrangement links TRBV4-2 to TRBJ2-5; 9 nucleotides match TRBD2. Germline loops: CDR1 LGHNA, CDR2 YNFKEQ. The V gene end was trimmed by 3 bases and the J gene end by 2 bases; junction bases not matched to a gene: 13. The CDR3 has 18 amino acids. The CDR3 DNA sequence: TGTGCCAGCAGCCAGTCCATGACGATGCGGGGGGGGCAAGAGACCCAGTACTTC. Protein product: CASSQSMTMRGGQETQYF.